The 32 T cell receptor beta chains below were found in one sample sequenced in a study of blood T cell repertoires in COVID-19. The method was immunoSEQ multiplex PCR; TCRdb's version includes in-frame clones alone and lacks a portion of them. The sample includes some 110,000 clones, 75% to 95% seen only once; the top ten take less than 2%. Sequencing was carried out using peripheral blood. The origin of the receptors is a human donor with active COVID-19. The donor label of this sample is uncertain.

The V and J genes are TRBV19 and TRBJ1-6; 12 nucleotides align to TRBD1. V shed 5 bases and J 9 bases; nucleotides not matched to a gene: 5. The length of the CDR3 is 15 residues. Germline CDR1 and CDR2: LNHDA and SQIVND (reference sequence). The CDR3 loop reads CASSSPGQGASPLHF. The CDR3 coding sequence is TGTGCCAGTAGTTCCCCGGGACAGGGGGCTTCACCCCTCCACTTT.

This chain joins TRBV2 and TRBJ2-3; D gene uncertain. The CDR3 spans 11 residues. Per germline, CDR1 SNHLY and CDR2 FYNNEI. V was trimmed by 4 bases and J by 4 bases, leaving 3 bases between them. This chain's CDR3 is CASSVSDTQYF. DNA of the CDR3: TGTGCCAGCAGTGTATCAGATACGCAGTATTTT.

The V gene is TRBV3-1 (or the pseudogene TRBV3-2), the J gene TRBJ2-1; 13 nucleotides agree with TRBD2. V was pared by 2 bases and J by 9 bases, with 19 bases of the junction left unmatched. Looked up from germline, CDR1 is LGHDT and CDR2 is YNNKEL (reference sequence). The CDR3 is 20 residues long. This CDR3 is CASSQYPTLTSGGARGEQFF. DNA for the CDR3: TGTGCCAGCAGCCAATACCCGACGTTAACTAGCGGGGGGGCCCGCGGTGAGCAGTTCTTC.

The V call is TRBV5-6, the J call TRBJ2-1, with D perhaps matching TRBD2 (6 bases). Germline CDR1 SGHDT, CDR2 YYEEEE. Trimming removed 0 bases at V and 3 bases at J, with 10 bases between. The CDR3 is 15 amino acids. CDR3 in amino acids: CASSLEGTFYNEQFF. CDR3 nucleotides: TGTGCCAGCAGCTTGGAAGGGACTTTCTACAATGAGCAGTTCTTC.

The chain links TRBV30 to TRBJ1-4; D not certain. Germline V gene data show CDR1 as GTSNPN and CDR2 as SVGIG (reference sequence). The length of the CDR3 is 11 residues. Trimming took 7 bases from V and 3 from J, leaving 6 bases between them. This CDR3 is CASRSNEKLFF. The CDR3, as DNA: TGTGCCTCTAGATCTAATGAAAAACTGTTTTTT.

The genes are TRBV18 and TRBJ2-1; 10 positions agree with TRBD1. CDR1 is KGHSH and CDR2 is LQKENI in the germline V gene. The length of the CDR3 is 16 residues. V was pared by 3 bases and J by 8 bases, with 10 bases of the junction left unmatched. CDR3 amino acids: CASSPRRTGGIDEQFF. Here the CDR3 DNA reads TGTGCCAGCTCACCCCGAAGGACAGGGGGTATCGATGAGCAGTTCTTC.

The chain combines TRBV4-1 with TRBJ1-3; D possibly corresponds to TRBD1 (5 bases). Germline assignment: CDR1 MGHRA and CDR2 YSYEKL. The CDR3 runs to 15 residues. V lost 2 bases and J 8 bases, leaving 16 bases between the germline ends. The CDR3 sequence: CASSQTGTGGDTIYF. In nucleotides, the CDR3 is TGCGCCAGCAGCCAAACCGGGACCGGCGGGGACACCATATATTTT.

The chain employs TRBV13 and TRBJ2-1; TRBD2 agrees at 13 bases. The germline CDR1 and CDR2 sequences are PRHDT and FYEKMQ (reference sequence). Trimming took 6 bases from V and 2 from J; bases not matched to a gene: 10. The CDR3 has 18 amino acids. CDR3 nucleotides: TGTGCCAGCAGATGGACTAGCGGGGGCCCTGTTACCTACAATGAGCAGTTCTTC. Its translation: CASRWTSGGPVTYNEQFF. The whole variable domain, filled in from reference TRBV13 and TRBJ2-1, reads AAGVIQSPRHLIKEKRETATLKCYPIPRHDTVYWYQQGPGQDPQFLISFYEKMQSDKGSIPDRFSAQQFSDYHSELNMSSLELGDSALYFCASRWTSGGPVTYNEQFFGPGTRLTVL.

The CDR3 sequence: CASSWGLDTDTQYF. The CDR3, as DNA: TGTGCCAGCAGCTGGGGACTAGACACAGATACGCAGTATTTT. The V call is TRBV5-4, the J call TRBJ2-3, with 8 bases matching TRBD2. V trimming: 3 bases; J trimming: 2 bases; junction bases outside the gene matches: 2. The CDR3 is 14 residues long. Per germline, CDR1 SGHNT and CDR2 YYREEE (reference sequence).

This chain connects TRBV6-2 or TRBV6-3 to TRBJ1-2, with TRBD1 as a possible D gene (5 bases). This CDR3 has 15 residues. Per germline, CDR1 MNHEY and CDR2 SVGEGT. V lost 6 bases and J lost 4, with 18 bases in between. The CDR3 loop is CASSPRGRATYGYTF. The CDR3 DNA follows: TGTGCCAGCAGCCCGCGGGGCAGAGCTACCTATGGCTACACCTTC.

This chain links TRBV11-2 with TRBJ1-6, with D tentatively TRBD1 (6 bases). The germline V gene has CDR1 SGHAT and CDR2 FQNNGV. Trimming cost V 1 base and J 11 bases, with 9 bases left between them. This CDR3 is 13 amino acids long. In DNA form, the CDR3 reads TGTGCCAGCAGCTTAGTACAGGGCGCACCCCTCCACTTT. As protein: CASSLVQGAPLHF.

The V and J genes are TRBV5-6 and TRBJ2-5; 10 bases match TRBD1. V shed 4 bases and J 6 bases; nucleotides not matched to a gene: 6. The CDR3 is 14 residues long. The germline V gene has CDR1 SGHDT and CDR2 YYEEEE. The CDR3 DNA is TGTGCCAGCAGCCCCCGACAGGGGGCAAAGACCCAGTACTTC. This sequence encodes CASSPRQGAKTQYF.

V gene TRBV19 combines with J gene TRBJ1-2; 9 nucleotides align to TRBD1. There are 17 residues in the CDR3. In germline, CDR1 is LNHDA, CDR2 SQIVND (reference sequence). V lost 3 bases and J lost 4; bases outside the gene matches: 12. Written as DNA, the CDR3 is TGTGCCAGTAGTATTTCAGGTGACAGGGGGAAAAGCTATGGCTACACCTTC. It specifies CASSISGDRGKSYGYTF.

This chain uses TRBV18 with TRBJ1-2; maybe TRBD1 (5 bases). The V gene lost 1 base and the J gene lost 4 bases, with 22 bases spanning the gap. The CDR3 is 18 amino acids. The V gene's germline CDR1 is KGHSH and CDR2 LQKENI. CDR3 sequence (DNA): TGTGCCAGCTCACCACAGGGGCAGTCGTACCGGTCGCCCTATGGCTACACCTTC. Translating it yields CASSPQGQSYRSPYGYTF.

The chain is built from TRBV6-5 and TRBJ2-1, with 9 bases that match TRBD2. The CDR3 loop spans 14 amino acids. The V gene end was trimmed by 2 bases and the J gene end by 8 bases; junction bases not matched to a gene: 4. Germline-derived CDR1 and CDR2 are MNHEY and SVGAGI. The CDR3, as DNA: TGTGCCAGCAGTTACGCGGGGGGGCCCCATGAGCAGTTCTTC. Translation gives CASSYAGGPHEQFF.

This chain links TRBV10-3 with TRBJ1-1, with D hard to call. Germline CDR1 reads ENHRY; CDR2 reads SYGVKD. Deletions cut 9 bases from V and 4 bases from J, with 12 bases between. The CDR3 is made up of 12 amino acids. This CDR3 is CAIQTASTEAFF. CDR3 coding DNA: TGTGCCATACAAACAGCCAGCACTGAAGCTTTCTTT.

V is TRBV18 and J is TRBJ1-1; 10 nucleotides agree with TRBD1. This CDR3 has 15 amino acids. The germline V gene has CDR1 KGHSH and CDR2 LQKENI. V dropped 3 bases and J dropped 4; count of bases not matched to a gene: 5. CDR3 DNA: TGTGCCAGCTCACCTATGACAGGGGGCGTCACTGAAGCTTTCTTT. Its translation: CASSPMTGGVTEAFF.

The chain employs TRBV6-5 and TRBJ1-2, with D perhaps matching TRBD1 (5 bases). CDR1 MNHEY and CDR2 SVGAGI come from the germline V gene. CDR3 length equals 14 residues. With 8 bases removed from V and 3 bases from J, the gap between germline ends came to 16 bases. CDR3 region: CASLKKGQDYGYTF. Here the CDR3 DNA reads TGTGCCAGCCTCAAAAAAGGACAAGACTATGGCTACACCTTC.

V and J are TRBV7-2 and TRBJ2-7; possibly TRBD1 for D (8 bases). The germline CDR1 and CDR2 sequences are SGHTA and FQGNSA. V was pared by 4 bases and J by 1 base, with 11 bases between. The CDR3 spans 14 residues. CDR3 sequence reads: CASSYRGGSYEQYF. The CDR3 DNA follows: TGTGCCAGCAGCTACAGGGGGGGGTCCTACGAGCAGTACTTC.

V and J are TRBV5-1 and TRBJ2-7, with 10 positions matching TRBD2. V trimming: 4 bases; J trimming: 2 bases; junction bases outside the gene matches: 6. Germline lookup yields CDR1 SGHRS and CDR2 YFSETQ. The CDR3 length is 15 residues. The CDR3 coding sequence is TGCGCCAGCAGCGTAGCGGGGGGTCGGGCCTACGAGCAGTACTTC. Encoded protein: CASSVAGGRAYEQYF.

The chain is built from TRBV7-3 and TRBJ2-4; tentatively, D is TRBD2 (6 bases). The length of the CDR3 is 13 residues. Looked up from germline, CDR1 is SGHTA and CDR2 is FQGTGA. The ends were cut back, 3 bases at V and 3 bases at J, with 6 bases in the middle. CDR3 coding DNA: TGTGCCAGCAGCTTGGGACTCAAAAACATTCAGTACTTC. Translation: CASSLGLKNIQYF.

This chain connects TRBV5-1 to TRBJ1-3; the match to TRBD1 covers 7 bases. The trim removed 2 bases at V and 0 bases at J, leaving 2 bases unmatched. CDR1 and CDR2 from the germline V gene are SGHRS and YFSETQ. This CDR3 has 15 residues. CDR3 sequence: CASSLQGNSGNTIYF. The CDR3 DNA reads TGCGCCAGCAGCTTACAGGGGAACTCTGGAAACACCATATATTTT.

This chain links TRBV5-6 with TRBJ2-7; 7 bases align to TRBD2. The germline V gene has CDR1 SGHDT and CDR2 YYEEEE. The CDR3 is made up of 16 amino acids. J lost 0 bases, V lost 4 bases, and 10 bases had no gene match. CDR3 sequence: CASSPATSLSSYEQYF. The DNA of the CDR3 is TGTGCCAGCAGCCCCGCGACTAGCTTGAGCTCCTACGAGCAGTACTTC.

The V and J genes are TRBV9 and TRBJ1-6; 8 nucleotides line up with TRBD1. The CDR3 sequence is 15 residues long. Per the germline V gene, CDR1 is SGDLS and CDR2 is YYNGEE. V gave up 4 bases and J gave up 13 bases; unmatched junction bases: 13. The CDR3 bases are TGTGCCAGCAGCTCCCGACAGGGGCGGGGACCGCCCCTCCACTTT. As protein: CASSSRQGRGPPLHF.

The gene calls are TRBV27 and TRBJ2-7, with TRBD2 matching 11 bases. V shed 1 base, J shed 7 bases, and the junction held 9 bases outside the gene matches. This CDR3 comprises 16 residues. CDR1 MNHEY and CDR2 SMNVEV come from the germline V gene (reference sequence). CDR3 region: CASSLLIAGGPWEQYF. CDR3 coding DNA: TGTGCCAGCAGTTTATTGATAGCGGGGGGGCCGTGGGAGCAGTACTTC.

This sequence joins TRBV4-1 and TRBJ2-7, with D perhaps TRBD1 (6 bases). The CDR3 contains 14 residues. The germline V gene has CDR1 MGHRA and CDR2 YSYEKL. V lost 1 base to trimming and J lost 3 bases, with 10 bases between them. Here the CDR3 reads CASSQGRTDYEQYF. The CDR3 region has the DNA TGCGCCAGCAGCCAAGGAAGGACAGACTACGAGCAGTACTTC.

The rearrangement uses TRBV30 and TRBJ1-5, with 7 bases matching TRBD1. Germline lookup yields CDR1 GTSNPN and CDR2 SVGIG (reference sequence). The CDR3 has 13 amino acids. V lost 2 bases, J lost 5 bases, and 3 bases stayed unmatched. CDR3 in amino acids: CAWSQGEDQPQHF. The CDR3 DNA sequence: TGTGCCTGGAGTCAGGGGGAGGATCAGCCCCAGCATTTT.

The V and J genes are TRBV24-1 and TRBJ2-4; the match to TRBD1 covers 8 bases. The germline V gene encodes CDR1 KGHDR and CDR2 SFDVKD. The CDR3 runs to 15 residues. The V gene end was trimmed by 4 bases and the J gene end by 8 bases; junction bases not matched to a gene: 9. The CDR3 DNA reads as TGTGCCACCAGTGACCCCCGGACAGGGTCGTACATTCAGTACTTC. Amino acids: CATSDPRTGSYIQYF.

A single count supports this clone. This chain joins TRBV4-3 and TRBJ2-5; maybe TRBD1 (6 bases). CDR3 length: 15 residues. Trimming left V 1 base short and J 4 bases short, with 13 bases between. CDR1 and CDR2 (germline): LGHNA, YSLEER. The CDR3 DNA is TGCGCCAGCAGCCAAGTTTCAGGGGTTGGAGAGACCCAGTACTTC. Its protein is CASSQVSGVGETQYF.

This sequence joins TRBV4-3 and TRBJ2-7; 11 nucleotides agree with TRBD2. V dropped 4 bases and J dropped 8; count of bases not matched to a gene: 10. The CDR3 spans 15 residues. The germline gives CDR1 LGHNA, CDR2 YSLEER. This CDR3 is CASSPRGSGGAKQYF. For the CDR3, the DNA is TGCGCCAGCAGCCCTCGTGGTAGCGGGGGGGCCAAGCAGTACTTC.

The genes are TRBV18 and TRBJ2-3; TRBD2 aligns across 10 bases. The CDR3 runs to 15 residues. The germline V gene has CDR1 KGHSH and CDR2 LQKENI. J was trimmed by 1 base and V by 3 bases; bases with no gene match: 1. The CDR3 DNA follows: TGTGCCAGCTCACCCCTAGCGGGGGGCACAGATACGCAGTATTTT. The encoded protein is CASSPLAGGTDTQYF.

V and J are TRBV28 and TRBJ1-5; D is uncertain. Germline CDR1 reads MDHEN; CDR2 reads SYDVKM. The CDR3 is made up of 13 amino acids. Trimming pared 5 bases from V and 4 bases from J, leaving 9 bases between. The CDR3 is CASSPRNNQPQHF. CDR3 nucleotide sequence: TGTGCCAGCAGTCCGCGGAATAATCAGCCCCAGCATTTT.